This T cell receptor (beta chain) was documented in a study of control samples from healthy donors and cancer patients. V dropped 3 bases and J dropped 7; count of bases not matched to a gene: 5. The CDR3 has 15 residues. CDR1 is KGHDR, CDR2 SFDVKD, per germline. Measured with immunoSEQ multiplex PCR; TCRdb has only the in-frame clones, and not every one. The sample has over 90,000 clones; around 90% are singletons. The sequence was obtained from a young woman in good health. Material for sequencing was blood. The V gene is TRBV24-1, the J gene TRBJ1-4; 9 positions match TRBD1. Here the CDR3 reads CATSDPGQGGEKLFF. The CDR3 DNA reads TGTGCCACCAGTGATCCGGGACAGGGAGGTGAAAAACTGTTTTTT.